This T cell receptor beta chain was captured by sequencing in a study of shared clonotypes between healthy human individuals. Germline V gives CDR1 SGHVS, CDR2 FQNEAQ. The V end lost 5 bases, the J end lost 0 bases, and 15 bases lay between the germline ends. CDR3 length: 16 residues. This clone has only one observation. Its target is not known. Study results and limitations: The donor pool, a small one, limited the genetic and exposure-history diversity represented.

Each replicate PCR on the sorted subsets used 200 ng DNA (around 30,000 T cell genomes). Original handling: Junction-only immunoSEQ data arrived without quality scores, meaning filtering differed. Here immunoSEQ multiplex PCR was the method, and the copy in TCRdb shows in-frame clones only, minus some. V, J and clone size reflect that table, while D and trimming were determined from the DNA. The top ten hold approximately 1.7% of the sample, which has approximately 2,000,000 clones, around 93% seen once. CD8 cells classed as naive were CD45RO-negative and positively selected for CCR7, excluding terminally differentiated effector memory CD45RA+ cells.

Sequencing was performed on naive CD8+ T cells from PBMCs. The V gene is TRBV7-8, the J gene TRBJ2-3, with a tentative D call TRBD2 (5 bases). The source is a man younger than 35 in good health. Some clones in this sample may be carry-over from other donors' samples. The CDR3 sequence is CASSRPRAGSTDTQYF. The CDR3 DNA reads TGTGCCAGCAGCCGCCCGAGGGCCGGGAGCACAGATACGCAGTATTTT.